This T cell receptor beta chain was captured by sequencing in a study of T cells expressing NK-cell markers. Study context: Seven sequenced donors out of eight were HCMV-seropositive, one seronegative. Findings and caveats of the study: The HCMV specificity of the expanded NKG2C+ T cell clones stayed unresolved.

A 5'RACE template switching approach incorporating UMIs was used to make TCR beta cDNA. TCRdb re-called the 5' RACE reads, yielding one record per CDR3 amino acid sequence without DNA. The sample spans roughly 390,000 distinct CDR3 sequences; the ten largest clones claim over 4%. As regards this clonotype: Its antigen is as yet unknown.

The CDR3 spans 14 residues. Germline V gives CDR1 SGHVS, CDR2 FNYEAQ. The material sequenced was blood T cells: a sorted CD56 or NKG2C T cell subset, CD4+ or CD8+ T cells, or bulk PBMC T cells (not recorded which). This TCR came from a man aged 18-70 years in good health. This chain uses TRBV7-6 with TRBJ2-5. CDR3 residues: CASSLDPGTETQYF.